The 11 T cell receptor beta chains listed next were all sequenced from one sample in a study of PD-1 blockade in mismatch repair-deficient tumors. The data were produced by immunoSEQ multiplex PCR, yet TCRdb's version contains in-frame clones alone and is incomplete. Among some 70,000 clones listed, 78% were seen once. The sequences come from peripheral blood, collected 2 weeks after starting pembrolizumab. Source of these receptors: an adult with mismatch repair-deficient cancer.

The genes are TRBV6-5 and TRBJ1-1, with unresolved D. The V and J ends lost 6 bases and 2 bases respectively, with 7 bases between them. Germline lookup yields CDR1 MNHEY and CDR2 SVGAGI. The CDR3 runs 12 residues. In DNA, the CDR3 is TGTGCCAGCAGCGATTCCAACACTGAAGCTTTCTTT. This sequence encodes CASSDSNTEAFF.

V gene TRBV7-2 combines with J gene TRBJ1-1; no reliable D call. The V gene's germline CDR1 is SGHTA and CDR2 FQGNSA. V lost 4 bases and J 3 bases, leaving 6 bases between the germline ends. The CDR3 totals 12 residues. The CDR3 loop is CASSSSDTEAFF. In DNA, the CDR3 is TGTGCCAGCAGCTCTTCGGACACTGAAGCTTTCTTT.

This clone was picked up a small number of times. The rearrangement joins TRBV6-5 to TRBJ2-1; 14 positions agree with TRBD2. This CDR3 contains 15 residues. Losses at the gene ends were 7 bases for V and 9 bases for J; bases not matched to a gene: 8. Germline V gives CDR1 MNHEY, CDR2 SVGAGI. The CDR3 protein is CASIRLAGGHGEQFF. The CDR3 DNA is TGTGCCAGCATACGACTAGCGGGAGGGCACGGTGAGCAGTTCTTC.

The chain employs TRBV29-1 and TRBJ2-1; D unresolved. Trimming pared 5 bases from V and 10 bases from J, leaving 12 bases between. This CDR3 spans 11 amino acids. Looked up from germline, CDR1 is SQVTM and CDR2 is ANQGSEA. The CDR3 loop reads CSVRSTDEQFF. The CDR3 bases are TGCAGCGTTAGGTCCACGGACGAGCAGTTCTTC.

This chain joins TRBV18 and TRBJ1-5; 7 bases fit TRBD1. This CDR3 comprises 13 residues. The junction had 3 bases not matched to a gene; V was cut back by 5 bases and J by 5 bases. CDR1 is KGHSH, CDR2 LQKENI, per germline. CDR3 sequence: CASSSTGDQPQHF. CDR3 nucleotides: TGTGCCAGCTCAAGTACAGGGGATCAGCCCCAGCATTTT. Supplemented by reference TRBV18 and TRBJ1-5, the full variable domain reads NAGVMQNPRHLVRRRGQEARLRCSPMKGHSHVYWYRQLPEEGLKFMVYLQKENIIDESGMPKERFSAEFPKEGPSILRIQQVVRGDSAAYFCASSSTGDQPQHFGDGTRLSIL.

CDR3 amino acids: CASSPPGTSLSEQYF. The CDR3 DNA sequence: TGTGCCAGCAGCCCGCCGGGGACTAGCCTCAGCGAGCAGTACTTC. This sequence joins TRBV7-8 and TRBJ2-7, with TRBD2 matching 9 bases. The CDR3 length is 15 residues. The junction had 11 bases not matched to a gene; V was cut back by 5 bases and J by 6 bases. Germline CDR1 SGHVS, CDR2 FQNEAQ.

The rearrangement uses TRBV5-8 and TRBJ1-1; 7 positions agree with TRBD1. The CDR3 contains 18 residues. After removal of 5 bases from V and 5 bases from J, the junction contained 21 bases not matched to a gene. The germline CDR1 and CDR2 sequences are SGHTS and YDEGEE. CDR3 in DNA: TGTGCCAGCAGGACACCGGGACAGTACCTCGTTCGGAGTACTGAAGCTTTCTTT. Translation: CASRTPGQYLVRSTEAFF.

This CDR3 reads CASSLAPGAHTEAFF. CDR3 nucleotide sequence: TGTGCCAGCAGCTTAGCCCCGGGGGCACACACTGAAGCTTTCTTT. The rearrangement joins TRBV7-2 to TRBJ1-1, with D maybe TRBD1 (6 bases). In germline, CDR1 is SGHTA, CDR2 FQGNSA. The V end was cut by 0 bases, the J end by 3 bases, with 11 bases between. This CDR3 has 15 amino acids.

This clone came up once. V usage is TRBV4-3 and J usage is TRBJ2-5; TRBD1 aligns across 7 bases. This CDR3 comprises 15 residues. Trimming at V came to 0 bases and at J to 7 bases, leaving 8 bases not matched to a gene. The V gene's germline CDR1 is LGHNA and CDR2 YSLEER. Here the CDR3 reads CASSQDDRALGTQYF. The CDR3 DNA reads as TGCGCCAGCAGCCAAGATGACAGGGCGCTGGGGACCCAGTACTTC.

The chain employs TRBV27 and TRBJ1-5; a possible D gene is TRBD1 (5 bases). The CDR3 is 16 amino acids. The germline V gene encodes CDR1 MNHEY and CDR2 SMNVEV (reference sequence). V lost 5 bases and J 6 bases, leaving 20 bases between the germline ends. The DNA of the CDR3 is TGTGCCAGCAGTGCCCTATTGGGACCGGAGGGTCAGCCCCAGCATTTT. Encoded protein: CASSALLGPEGQPQHF.

The gene calls are TRBV5-5 and TRBJ2-7; no definite D call. Germline V lookup: CDR1 SGHKS, CDR2 YYEKEE (reference sequence). V lost 0 bases to trimming and J lost 3 bases, with 4 bases between them. The CDR3 loop spans 12 amino acids. CDR3: CASSLGDYEQYF. CDR3 nucleotide sequence: TGTGCCAGCAGCTTGGGGGACTACGAGCAGTACTTC.